A selection of T cell receptor beta chains follows, all from one sample in a study of brain T cells in children with intractable seizures. Clones were sequenced by immunoSEQ multiplex PCR, and TCRdb holds only the in-frame ones, with some missing. This table holds tens of thousands of clones, approximately 94% found once. Sequences were derived from peripheral blood, sampled at surgery. Every receptor here comes from a boy younger than two with tuberous sclerosis and intractable seizures. The CDR3 runs from the conserved cysteine through the conserved F or W. Fields, in order: V gene, D gene, clone size, J gene, CDR3 protein, CDR3 DNA. A D gene is named only where the DNA matches it firmly. Clone size is not always given. Where it is, it says once, few, many or a class for expanded clones.

>TRBV2|NA|NA|TRBJ1-5
CASTLDRSDQPQHF
TGTGCCAGCACCTTAGACAGAAGCGATCAGCCCCAGCATTTT
>TRBV23-1|NA|NA|TRBJ2-6
CASSHSKGSGANVLTF
TGCGCCAGCAGTCACTCTAAGGGCTCTGGGGCCAACGTCCTGACTTTC
>TRBV5-6|NA|once|TRBJ2-1
CASSLADNEQFF
TGTGCCAGCAGCTTGGCTGACAATGAGCAGTTCTTC
>TRBV15|TRBD2|NA|TRBJ2-1
CATSRDLVAGDITSSYNEQFF
TGTGCCACCAGCAGGGACCTTGTAGCGGGGGATATTACGAGCTCCTACAATGAGCAGTTCTTC
>TRBV18|TRBD1|NA|TRBJ2-7
CASSPRNRGQVGYEQYF
TGTGCCAGCTCACCACGAAACAGGGGGCAAGTGGGATACGAGCAGTACTTC
>TRBV5-1|TRBD1|once|TRBJ1-2
CASSDRPGGINGYTF
TGCGCCAGCAGCGACCGGCCAGGGGGGATTAATGGCTACACCTTC
>TRBV25-1|NA|NA|TRBJ2-1
CASTPDGFSYNEQFF
TGTGCCAGCACCCCGGACGGTTTCTCCTACAATGAGCAGTTCTTC
>TRBV29-1|NA|NA|TRBJ2-7
CSVVVALSYFEQYF
TGCAGCGTTGTCGTTGCGCTTAGTTATTTCGAGCAGTACTTC
>TRBV15|NA|NA|TRBJ2-1
CATSSGLSSYNEQFF
TGTGCCACCAGCTCTGGACTCAGCTCCTACAATGAGCAGTTCTTC
>TRBV6-5|TRBD1|few|TRBJ1-6
CASSRDRGNSPLHF
TGTGCCAGCAGCCGGGACAGGGGGAATTCACCCCTCCACTTT
>TRBV3-1/TRBV3-2|TRBD2|NA|TRBJ2-1
CASSQDSGGGAVEQFF
TGTGCCAGCAGCCAAGATAGCGGCGGGGGGGCAGTTGAGCAGTTCTTC
>TRBV6-5|NA|NA|TRBJ2-4
CASSSQGGIAKNIQYF
TGTGCCAGCAGTTCACAGGGTGGGATAGCCAAAAACATTCAGTACTTC
>TRBV5-1|NA|NA|TRBJ2-3
CASSFVSTDTQYF
TGCGCCAGCAGCTTCGTAAGCACAGATACGCAGTATTTT
>TRBV6-6|NA|NA|TRBJ1-3
CASSYSKRSSGNTIYF
TGTGCCAGCAGTTACTCGAAGCGGAGCTCTGGAAACACCATATATTTT
>TRBV11-2|NA|NA|TRBJ2-7
CASSSHSYEQYF
TGTGCCAGCAGCTCGCATAGCTACGAGCAGTACTTC
>TRBV11-2|TRBD2|NA|TRBJ2-5
CASSTPWGTSQETQYF
TGTGCCAGCAGCACCCCCTGGGGGACTAGCCAAGAGACCCAGTACTTC
>TRBV24-1|TRBD1|NA|TRBJ2-2
CATGGTGITGELFF
TGTGCCACCGGGGGGACAGGGATCACCGGGGAGCTGTTTTTT
>TRBV5-6|TRBD2|NA|TRBJ2-3
CASSSYSGGSTQYF
TGTGCCAGCAGCTCATATAGCGGGGGAAGTACGCAGTATTTT
>TRBV15|TRBD1|NA|TRBJ2-3
CATSRTPRDRGSHRTDTQYF
TGTGCCACCAGCAGGACCCCACGAGACAGGGGGTCTCATCGCACAGATACGCAGTATTTT
>TRBV13|TRBD1|NA|TRBJ1-6
CASSSQGSSPLHF
TGTGCCAGCAGCTCACAGGGGAGTTCACCCCTCCACTTT
>TRBV5-4|NA|NA|TRBJ2-2
CASSLGGAPGELFF
TGTGCCAGCAGCTTGGGTGGAGCACCCGGGGAGCTGTTTTTT
>TRBV7-3|TRBD1|NA|TRBJ2-7
CASSLDRDASQYF
TGTGCCAGCAGCCTCGACAGGGACGCCTCGCAGTACTTC
>TRBV24-1|NA|NA|TRBJ2-1
CATSDLNEQFF
TGTGCCACCAGTGATTTGAATGAGCAGTTCTTC
>TRBV27|NA|NA|TRBJ2-3
CASSFDGDTQYF
TGTGCCAGCAGTTTCGACGGAGATACGCAGTATTTT
>TRBV2|TRBD2|NA|TRBJ2-1
CASTLAGGEQFF
TGTGCCAGCACGCTAGCGGGAGGTGAGCAGTTCTTC
>TRBV3-1/TRBV3-2|NA|NA|TRBJ2-1
CASSQGPAQKVYNEQFF
TGTGCCAGCAGCCAAGGGCCAGCGCAGAAGGTATACAATGAGCAGTTCTTC
>TRBV7-8|NA|NA|TRBJ2-1
CASRPARRLSSYNEQFF
TGTGCCAGCAGGCCAGCAAGGCGACTGAGCTCCTACAATGAGCAGTTCTTC
>TRBV19|NA|NA|TRBJ1-1
CAAGVWNTEAFF
TGTGCTGCAGGGGTTTGGAACACTGAAGCTTTCTTT
>TRBV5-1|TRBD2|once|TRBJ2-7
CASSRTGLAEHEQYF
TGCGCCAGCAGCCGGACGGGACTAGCGGAGCACGAGCAGTACTTC
>TRBV5-1|TRBD1|once|TRBJ1-3
CASSSGQGSSGNTIYF
TGCGCCAGCAGCTCCGGACAGGGGAGCTCTGGAAACACCATATATTTT
>TRBV24-1|NA|once|TRBJ2-1
CATSDISTTGQFF
TGTGCCACCAGTGATATTTCCACCACAGGGCAGTTCTTC
>TRBV7-8|NA|NA|TRBJ2-7
CASSLGDRYEQYF
TGTGCCAGCAGCTTAGGAGACAGATACGAGCAGTACTTC
>TRBV7-9|NA|NA|TRBJ2-7
CASSLITWHRYYEQYF
TGTGCCAGCAGCCTAATAACCTGGCATAGGTACTACGAGCAGTACTTC
>TRBV5-6|NA|NA|TRBJ2-7
CASSLAPLSYEQYF
TGTGCCAGCAGCTTGGCCCCCCTCTCCTACGAGCAGTACTTC
>TRBV19|NA|NA|TRBJ2-2
CASSIWQTGELFF
TGTGCCAGTAGTATATGGCAGACCGGGGAGCTGTTTTTT
>TRBV4-2|TRBD2|NA|TRBJ2-1
CASSQAGGGNEQFF
TGTGCCAGCAGCCAAGCGGGGGGGGGCAATGAGCAGTTCTTC
>TRBV15|TRBD1|NA|TRBJ1-4
CATSRPQGANEKLFF
TGTGCCACCAGCAGACCTCAGGGGGCTAATGAAAAACTGTTTTTT
>TRBV28|NA|NA|TRBJ2-5
CASSLAREGQETQYF
TGTGCCAGCAGTTTAGCCCGTGAGGGGCAAGAGACCCAGTACTTC
>TRBV2|NA|NA|TRBJ1-6
CASSGGQGGSPLHF
TGTGCCAGCAGTGGTGGTCAGGGAGGTTCACCCCTCCACTTT
>TRBV30|TRBD1|NA|TRBJ1-4
CACGQGALGGEKLFF
TGTGCCTGTGGACAGGGCGCTCTTGGGGGTGAAAAACTGTTTTTT
>TRBV10-3|NA|NA|TRBJ2-7
CAISIAEGSYEQYF
TGTGCCATCAGTATAGCGGAGGGGTCCTACGAGCAGTACTTC
>TRBV7-2|NA|NA|TRBJ2-7
CASSLVVVDPYEQYF
TGTGCCAGCAGCCTAGTGGTAGTGGACCCCTACGAGCAGTACTTC
>TRBV4-1|TRBD2|NA|TRBJ2-2
CASSQLSGWGLSGTNTGELFF
TGCGCCAGCAGCCAACTATCAGGTTGGGGTTTGAGCGGGACGAACACCGGGGAGCTGTTTTTT
>TRBV2|NA|NA|TRBJ2-1
CASSRAGFNEQFF
TGTGCCAGCAGCCGCGCGGGGTTTAATGAGCAGTTCTTC
>TRBV10-3|TRBD2|NA|TRBJ2-6
CAISAGLARFSSGANVLTF
TGTGCCATCAGTGCCGGACTAGCGCGTTTTTCCTCTGGGGCCAACGTCCTGACTTTC
>TRBV29-1|NA|NA|TRBJ1-2
CSVEKGGPAPYGYTF
TGCAGCGTTGAAAAGGGGGGACCGGCCCCCTATGGCTACACCTTC
>TRBV10-3|NA|NA|TRBJ2-7
CAISYGSGSSYEQYF
TGTGCCATCAGTTACGGGTCGGGGAGCTCCTACGAGCAGTACTTC
>TRBV13|NA|NA|TRBJ2-3
CASSLGSVPPPTDTQYF
TGTGCCAGCAGCTTAGGTTCGGTTCCCCCCCCCACAGATACGCAGTATTTT
>TRBV5-4|TRBD1|NA|TRBJ2-2
CASSFAGTGKTGELFF
TGTGCCAGCAGCTTTGCAGGGACAGGGAAAACCGGGGAGCTGTTTTTT
>TRBV5-1|NA|NA|TRBJ1-3
CASSLEGSGNTIYF
TGCGCCAGCAGCTTGGAGGGGTCTGGAAACACCATATATTTT
>TRBV6-5|NA|NA|TRBJ1-6
CASSRQNSPLHF
TGTGCCAGCAGTCGACAGAATTCACCCCTCCACTTT
>TRBV28|NA|NA|TRBJ2-5
CASSRPDKVVPANQETQYF
TGTGCCAGCAGTCGGCCGGACAAGGTCGTCCCGGCCAACCAAGAGACCCAGTACTTC
>TRBV12-5|NA|NA|TRBJ2-3
CASGLGGGSTDTQYF
TGTGCTAGTGGGCTGGGTGGTGGGAGCACAGATACGCAGTATTTT
>TRBV2|TRBD2|NA|TRBJ2-7
CASSELAGGFSYEQYF
TGTGCCAGCAGTGAGCTAGCGGGAGGCTTCTCCTACGAGCAGTACTTC
>TRBV27|TRBD2|NA|TRBJ2-7
CASSFLRDSGRAGYEQYF
TGTGCCAGCAGTTTCCTCCGGGATAGCGGGAGGGCAGGTTACGAGCAGTACTTC
>TRBV5-1|NA|once|TRBJ2-5
CASSLAQAAWYETQYF
TGCGCCAGCAGCTTGGCCCAGGCAGCGTGGTACGAGACCCAGTACTTC
>TRBV7-8|TRBD2|once|TRBJ2-3
CASSLFRRGEVRSDTQYF
TGTGCCAGCAGCTTATTCCGACGGGGGGAGGTTCGTTCAGATACGCAGTATTTT
>TRBV5-4|TRBD2|NA|TRBJ2-1
CASSPVLADYNEQFF
TGTGCCAGCAGCCCGGTACTAGCGGATTACAATGAGCAGTTCTTC
>TRBV11-2|NA|NA|TRBJ2-3
CASSRLTADTQYF
TGTGCCAGCAGTCGCCTAACAGCAGATACGCAGTATTTT